Included here is one T cell receptor beta chain sequence, with context. This entry is derived from a study of blood T cell repertoires in COVID-19. Study-level background: PBMCs, B-cell-depleted T cells, or T cells were the source of the cDNA or gDNA that made up the material.

The table came from immunoSEQ multiplex PCR; TCRdb's copy has only in-frame clones and leaves some out. This table has 350,000 to 450,000 clones, 88% appearing once. The receptor's source is a woman in her late teens or twenties who had been exposed to COVID-19. Sequenced material: PBMCs or T cells enriched from blood (not recorded which).

DNA of the CDR3: TGCGCCAGCAGGAAGCACCCCCCGGGGGACAGGGACCCTATTGTTAATTCACCCCTCCACTTT. Its translation: CASRKHPPGDRDPIVNSPLHF. This chain connects TRBV23-1 to TRBJ1-6; TRBD1 matches at 9 bases. TRBV23-1 is reported as an ORF; its role is uncertain. The CDR3 consists of 21 residues. V trimming: 6 bases; J trimming: 6 bases; junction bases outside the gene matches: 24.